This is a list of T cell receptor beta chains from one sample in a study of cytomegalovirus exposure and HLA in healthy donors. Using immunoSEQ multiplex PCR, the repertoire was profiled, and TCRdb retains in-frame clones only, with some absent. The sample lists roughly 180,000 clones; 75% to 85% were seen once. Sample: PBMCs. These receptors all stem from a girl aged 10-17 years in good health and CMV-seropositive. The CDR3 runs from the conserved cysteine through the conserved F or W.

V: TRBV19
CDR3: CASSIFPSGGTGELFF

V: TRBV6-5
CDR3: CASSPNQQNEAFF

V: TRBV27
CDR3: CASSSALIGDDEKLFF

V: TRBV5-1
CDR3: CASSPNSPNTGELFF

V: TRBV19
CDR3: CASKERVPGGEAFF

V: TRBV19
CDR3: CATQDRGRVPGELFF

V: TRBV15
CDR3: CATSRGGTGGTGELFF

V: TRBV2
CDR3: CARKVGGGSYNEQFF

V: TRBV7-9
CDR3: CASSSSRPGQYF

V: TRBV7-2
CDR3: CASSLVGRETQYF

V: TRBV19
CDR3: CASSHDRAGANVLTF

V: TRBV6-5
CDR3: CASSYSRRITTGELFF

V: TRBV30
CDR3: CAWSRGSYNEQFF

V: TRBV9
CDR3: CASSTSGVQDTQYF

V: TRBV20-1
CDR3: CSAHREEQFF

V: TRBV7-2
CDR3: CAWAFNQETQYF

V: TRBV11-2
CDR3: CASREGTGVGADTQYF

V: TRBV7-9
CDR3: CASSGRQGQDTQYF

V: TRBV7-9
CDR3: CASSPSAGTRRADTQYF

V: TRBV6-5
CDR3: CASSSTSGGAQNTQYF

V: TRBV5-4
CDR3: CASSSSGGPPSYEQYF

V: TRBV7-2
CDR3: CASSPGHRDREGEQYF

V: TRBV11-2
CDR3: CASSLVYGTGRYEQYF

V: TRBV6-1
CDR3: CASSAQVGHNQPQHF

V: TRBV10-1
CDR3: CASSESIGSGGTETQYF

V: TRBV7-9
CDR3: CASSSPGLPGEQYF

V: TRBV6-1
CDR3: CASADRDRGAYTF

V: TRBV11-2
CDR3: CASIPLGGILPNTQYF

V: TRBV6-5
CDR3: CATSSSRGGPQHF